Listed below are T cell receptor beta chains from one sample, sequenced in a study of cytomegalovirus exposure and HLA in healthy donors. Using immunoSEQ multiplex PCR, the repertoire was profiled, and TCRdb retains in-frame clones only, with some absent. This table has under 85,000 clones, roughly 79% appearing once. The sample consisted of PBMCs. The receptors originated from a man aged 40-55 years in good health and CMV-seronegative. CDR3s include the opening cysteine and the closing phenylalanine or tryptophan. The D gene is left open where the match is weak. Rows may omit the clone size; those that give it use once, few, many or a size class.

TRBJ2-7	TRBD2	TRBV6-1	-	TGTGCCAGATTTTCGGGACTAGCGGGAGTGGGGGACTTC	CARFSGLAGVGDF
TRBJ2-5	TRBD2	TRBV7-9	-	TGTGCCAGCAGCTTAGTCGGGGGGGTGGCGACCCAGTACTTC	CASSLVGGVATQYF
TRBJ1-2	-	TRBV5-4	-	TGTGCCAGCAGCTTAAGGGGTACCGCAGGCTACACCTTC	CASSLRGTAGYTF
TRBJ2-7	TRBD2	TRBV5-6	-	TGTGCCAGCAGCTCGATTTTAGCGGGAGGGGGGTACGAGCAGTACTTC	CASSSILAGGGYEQYF
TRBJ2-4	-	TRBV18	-	TGTGCCAGCTCACCAGCTAGCGAGGGGCACAGTCAGTACTTC	CASSPASEGHSQYF
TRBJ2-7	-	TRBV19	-	TGTGCCAGTAGTATTGGGGGGGGCACCTACGAGCAGTACTTC	CASSIGGGTYEQYF
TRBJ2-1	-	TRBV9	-	TGTGCCAGCAGCCAGGGAGGTCATGAGCAGTTCTTC	CASSQGGHEQFF
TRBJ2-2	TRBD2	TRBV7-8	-	TGTGCCAGCAGATCTCGACCAGCGGGAGCCCACACCGGGGAGCTGTTTTTT	CASRSRPAGAHTGELFF
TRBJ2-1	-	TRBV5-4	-	TGTGCCAGCAGCTTGGTACAGACCTACAATGAGCAGTTCTTC	CASSLVQTYNEQFF
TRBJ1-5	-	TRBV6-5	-	TGTGCCAGTCGGGGAGATAGCAATCAGCCCCAGCATTTT	CASRGDSNQPQHF
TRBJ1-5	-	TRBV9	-	TGTGCCAGCAGCGCTGGGGCAGGTATGGAGCCCCAGCATTTT	CASSAGAGMEPQHF
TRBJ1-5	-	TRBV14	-	TGTGCCAGCAGCCACGAGAAACAGGGTCTGGGTCAGCCCCAGCATTTT	CASSHEKQGLGQPQHF
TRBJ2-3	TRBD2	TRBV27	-	TGTGCCAGCAGGGTGAGAGGGACTAGCGGGAGGGCCATGTATACGCAGTATTTT	CASRVRGTSGRAMYTQYF
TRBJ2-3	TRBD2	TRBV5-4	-	TGTGCCAGCAGCTCCGGACTAGCGGGAGGAACAGATACGCAGTATTTT	CASSSGLAGGTDTQYF
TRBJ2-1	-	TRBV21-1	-	TGTGCCAGCAGCAAAAAAACAGGGGAGTCGTACAATGAGCAGTTCTTC	CASSKKTGESYNEQFF
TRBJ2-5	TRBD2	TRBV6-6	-	TGTGCCAGCAGTCCCGGACTAGCGGGAGAAGAGACCCAGTACTTC	CASSPGLAGEETQYF
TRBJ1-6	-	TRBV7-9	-	TGTGCCAGCAGCTTTGCCGAGAGTAATTCACCCCTCCACTTT	CASSFAESNSPLHF
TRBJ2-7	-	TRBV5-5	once	TGTGCCAGCAGCTGGGGGGACCTGAGCTCCTACGAGCAGTACTTC	CASSWGDLSSYEQYF
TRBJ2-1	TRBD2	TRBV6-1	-	TGTGCCAGCAGTGATCTAGCGGGAGGGCTCGCCAAGAACAATGAGCAGTTCTTC	CASSDLAGGLAKNNEQFF
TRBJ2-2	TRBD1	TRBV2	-	TGTGCCAGCAGTTCAAACCCCCCGACAGGGTCCGGGGAGCTGTTTTTT	CASSSNPPTGSGELFF
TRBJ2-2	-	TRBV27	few	TGTGCCAGCAGTTTATTCAGGGCCGGGGAGCTGTTTTTT	CASSLFRAGELFF
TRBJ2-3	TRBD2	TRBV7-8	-	TGTGCCAGCAGCTTATCGACCCGACTAGCGGGCCGAGATACGCAGTATTTT	CASSLSTRLAGRDTQYF
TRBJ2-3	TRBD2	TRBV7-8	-	TGTGCCAGCAGCTTCAGCGGGATTAGCGGGGCTTATACGCAGTATTTT	CASSFSGISGAYTQYF
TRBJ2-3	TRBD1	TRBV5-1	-	TGCGCCAGCAGCTTGGGACAGGGATCCACAGATACGCAGTATTTT	CASSLGQGSTDTQYF
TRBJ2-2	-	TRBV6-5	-	TGTGCCAGCAGTAACTATCTCCAGCTGTTTTTT	CASSNYLQLFF
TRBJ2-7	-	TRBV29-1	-	TGCAGCGCCCTGACCTCGGGATCCTACGAGCAGTACTTC	CSALTSGSYEQYF
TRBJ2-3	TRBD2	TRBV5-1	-	TGCGCCAGCAGCCCTGGAGGGACTAGCGGGATCAGGGATACGCAGTATTTT	CASSPGGTSGIRDTQYF
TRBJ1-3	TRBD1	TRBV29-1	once	TGCAGCGTTGAGGACAGGACCTCTGGAAACACCATATATTTT	CSVEDRTSGNTIYF
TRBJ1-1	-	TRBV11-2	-	TGTGCCAGCAGCTTTACTTCCGAAACTGAAGCTTTCTTT	CASSFTSETEAFF
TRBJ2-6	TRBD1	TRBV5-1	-	TGCGCCAGCAGCGCCCGGGACAGGGGAAGCTCTGGGGCCAACGGCCTGACTTTC	CASSARDRGSSGANGLTF
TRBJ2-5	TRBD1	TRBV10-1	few	TGCGCCAGCAGTGAAGGGACAGGGTTGACCCAAGAGACCCAGTACTTC	CASSEGTGLTQETQYF
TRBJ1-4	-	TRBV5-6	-	TGTGCCAGCAGCACCCGGAGGTCGTCTTTTGAAAAACTGTTTTTT	CASSTRRSSFEKLFF
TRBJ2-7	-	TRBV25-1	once	TGTGCCAGCAGAGCCGACTACTCCCGCTCCTACGAGCAGTACTTC	CASRADYSRSYEQYF
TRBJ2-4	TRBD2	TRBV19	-	TGTGCCAGTAGTATCCGGGAGGGGGGGAAAAACAGTCAGTACTTC	CASSIREGGKNSQYF
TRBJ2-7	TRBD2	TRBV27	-	TGTGCCAGCAGTCCAAATCTAGCGGGAGAAGGCGAGCAGTACTTC	CASSPNLAGEGEQYF
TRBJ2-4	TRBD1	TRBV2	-	TGTGCCAGCAGTGACAACAGGGGAGCCAAAAACAGTCAGTACTTC	CASSDNRGAKNSQYF
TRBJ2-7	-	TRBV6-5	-	TGTGCCAGCAGTTACGAGGCTAGCGCGACCTACGAGCAGTACTTC	CASSYEASATYEQYF
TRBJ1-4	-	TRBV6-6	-	TGTGCCACCCAGCGGGGAGCTAATGAAAAACTGTTTTTT	CATQRGANEKLFF
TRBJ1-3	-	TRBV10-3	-	TGTGCCATCAGTGGGACACTCACTGGAAACACCATATATTTT	CAISGTLTGNTIYF
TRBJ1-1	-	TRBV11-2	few	TGTGCCAGCAGCCCTCTCGGGAGAGAAGCTTTCTTT	CASSPLGREAFF
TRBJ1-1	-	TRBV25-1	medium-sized	TGTGCCAGTAACACAGGTCGCGGAACTGAAGCTTTCTTT	CASNTGRGTEAFF
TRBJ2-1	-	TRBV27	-	TGTGCCAGCGTTCGGGTAGCGGCGAGCTCCTACAATGAGCAGTTCTTC	CASVRVAASSYNEQFF
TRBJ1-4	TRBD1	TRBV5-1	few	TGCGCCAGCAGCCCGCGGACAGGGGGCAATGAAAAACTGTTTTTT	CASSPRTGGNEKLFF
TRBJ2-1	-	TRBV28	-	TGTGCCAGCAACCCTGAGTGGAGGGTTAGCAATGAGCAGTTCTTC	CASNPEWRVSNEQFF
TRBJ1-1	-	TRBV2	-	TGTGCCAGCAGTCACAAGACAGGTACTGAAGCTTTCTTT	CASSHKTGTEAFF
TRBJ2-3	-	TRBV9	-	TGTGCCAGCAGCGTAGGAGCGACTAGCACAGATACGCAGTATTTT	CASSVGATSTDTQYF
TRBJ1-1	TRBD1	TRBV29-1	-	TGCAGCGTTCAAAGACAGGGTGGAACTGAAGCTTTCTTT	CSVQRQGGTEAFF
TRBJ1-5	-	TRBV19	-	TGTGCCAGTACCGACCGGGGGATAGGAAGCAATCAGCCCCAGCATTTT	CASTDRGIGSNQPQHF
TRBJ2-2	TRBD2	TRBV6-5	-	TGTGCCAGCAGTTACGGGGCGGGAGGATTAACCGGGGAGCTGTTTTTT	CASSYGAGGLTGELFF
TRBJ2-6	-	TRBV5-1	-	TGCGCCAGCAGCTACTCTGGGGCCAACGGCCTGACTTTC	CASSYSGANGLTF
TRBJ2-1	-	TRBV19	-	TGTGCCAGTTCCGGACCCGGGAACCGCTACAATGAGCAGTTCTTC	CASSGPGNRYNEQFF